Listed here is a single T cell receptor (beta chain). The target antigen is unknown. The PCR employed 60 Vbeta primers together with 13 Jbeta primers. Sequencing was performed with immunoSEQ multiplex PCR; in TCRdb, only in-frame clones are kept and a portion is missing. The sample lists around 98,000 clones, 69% occurring once. In germline, CDR1 is SGHNT, CDR2 YENEEA. Trimming took 5 bases from V and 5 from J; bases not matched to a gene: 8. The CDR3 length is 15 residues. This sample was included in a study of cytomegalovirus exposure and HLA in healthy donors. Findings and caveats of the study: According to reports, the classifier identified cytomegalovirus status with high specificity and sensitivity.

This sequence was found in a female donor in good health and CMV-seronegative. This chain uses TRBV11-3 with TRBJ2-7, with 11 bases matching TRBD2. What was sequenced was PBMCs. In nucleotides, the CDR3 is TGTGCCAGCAGCCCGGATAGCGGGGGGGGCAACGAGCAGTACTTC. This codes for CASSPDSGGGNEQYF.